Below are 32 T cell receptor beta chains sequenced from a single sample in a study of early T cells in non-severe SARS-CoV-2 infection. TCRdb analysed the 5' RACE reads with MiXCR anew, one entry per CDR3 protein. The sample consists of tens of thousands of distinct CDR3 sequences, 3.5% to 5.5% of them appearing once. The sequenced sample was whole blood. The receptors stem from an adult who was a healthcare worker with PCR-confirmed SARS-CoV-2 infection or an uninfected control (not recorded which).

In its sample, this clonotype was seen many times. CDR3: CAISKGLAGEYEQYF. CDR3 bases: TGTGCCATCAGTAAGGGACTAGCGGGAGAGTACGAGCAGTACTTC. The rearrangement links TRBV10-3 to TRBJ2-7; 14 positions agree with TRBD2. The J segment lost 4 bases and the V segment lost 5 bases, leaving 4 bases of the junction unmatched. The CDR3 is 15 residues long. In germline, CDR1 is ENHRY, CDR2 SYGVKD.

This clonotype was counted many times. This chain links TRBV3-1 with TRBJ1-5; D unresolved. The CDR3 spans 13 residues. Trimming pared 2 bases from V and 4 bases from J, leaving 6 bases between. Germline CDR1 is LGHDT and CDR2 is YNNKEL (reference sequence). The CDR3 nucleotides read TGTGCCAGCAGCCAACAGCTAAATCAGCCCCAGCATTTT. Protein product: CASSQQLNQPQHF.

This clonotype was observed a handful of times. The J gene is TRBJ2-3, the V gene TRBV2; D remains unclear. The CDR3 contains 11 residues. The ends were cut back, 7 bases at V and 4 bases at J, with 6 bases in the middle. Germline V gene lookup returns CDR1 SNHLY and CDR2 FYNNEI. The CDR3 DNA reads TGTGCCAGCATTCCGGCAGATACGCAGTATTTT. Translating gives CASIPADTQYF.

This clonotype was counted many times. The CDR3 loop reads CASSLSGVGTEQFF. In DNA form, the CDR3 reads TGTGCCAGCAGTTTGAGCGGGGTGGGGACTGAGCAGTTCTTC. The chain uses TRBV27 and TRBJ2-1; 7 bases fit TRBD2. Germline values: CDR1 MNHEY, CDR2 SMNVEV (reference sequence). V was pared by 3 bases and J by 9 bases, with 8 bases of the junction left unmatched. This CDR3 comprises 14 residues.

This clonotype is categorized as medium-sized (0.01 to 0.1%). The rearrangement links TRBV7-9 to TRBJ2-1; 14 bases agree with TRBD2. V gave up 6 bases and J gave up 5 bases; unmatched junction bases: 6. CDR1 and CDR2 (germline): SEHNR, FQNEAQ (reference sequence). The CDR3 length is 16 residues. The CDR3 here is CASRLTSGRANNEQFF. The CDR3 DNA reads TGTGCCAGCAGGTTGACTAGCGGGAGGGCCAACAATGAGCAGTTCTTC.

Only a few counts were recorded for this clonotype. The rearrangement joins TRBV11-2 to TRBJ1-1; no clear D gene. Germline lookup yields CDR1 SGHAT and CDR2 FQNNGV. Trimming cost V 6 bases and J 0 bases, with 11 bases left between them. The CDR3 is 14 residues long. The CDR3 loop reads CASRSSGVNTEAFF. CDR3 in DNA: TGTGCCAGCAGATCCAGCGGAGTGAACACTGAAGCTTTCTTT.

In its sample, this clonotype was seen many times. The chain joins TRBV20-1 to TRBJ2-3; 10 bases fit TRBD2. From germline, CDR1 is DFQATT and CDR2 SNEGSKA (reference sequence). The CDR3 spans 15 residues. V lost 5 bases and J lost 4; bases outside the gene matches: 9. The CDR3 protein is CSASPSGSTADTQYF. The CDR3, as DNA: TGCAGTGCTTCTCCTAGCGGGAGTACCGCAGATACGCAGTATTTT.

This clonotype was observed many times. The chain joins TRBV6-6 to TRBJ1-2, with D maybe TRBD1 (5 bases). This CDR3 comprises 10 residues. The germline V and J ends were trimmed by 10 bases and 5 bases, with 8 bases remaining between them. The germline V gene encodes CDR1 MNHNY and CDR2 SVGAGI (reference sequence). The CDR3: CATREYGYTF. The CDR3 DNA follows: TGTGCCACCAGGGAGTATGGCTACACCTTC.

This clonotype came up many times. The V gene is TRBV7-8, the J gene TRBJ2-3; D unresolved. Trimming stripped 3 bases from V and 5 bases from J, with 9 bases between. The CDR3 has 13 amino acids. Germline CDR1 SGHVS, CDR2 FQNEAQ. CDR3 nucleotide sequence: TGTGCCAGCAGCTTTTCTCGGCTAGATACGCAGTATTTT. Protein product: CASSFSRLDTQYF.

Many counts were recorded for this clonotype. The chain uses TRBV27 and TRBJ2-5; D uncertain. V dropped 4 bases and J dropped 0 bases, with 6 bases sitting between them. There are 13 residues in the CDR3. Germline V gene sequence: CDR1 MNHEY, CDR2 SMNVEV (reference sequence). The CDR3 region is CASSSLNQETQYF. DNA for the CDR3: TGTGCCAGCAGTTCCTTGAACCAAGAGACCCAGTACTTC.

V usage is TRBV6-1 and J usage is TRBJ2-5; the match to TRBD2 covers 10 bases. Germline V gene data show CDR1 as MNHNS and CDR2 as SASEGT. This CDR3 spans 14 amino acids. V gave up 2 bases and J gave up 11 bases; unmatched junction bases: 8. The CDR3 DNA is TGTGCCAGCAGTGAATATCGAGCGGGAGGGGCGCAGTACTTC. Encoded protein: CASSEYRAGGAQYF.

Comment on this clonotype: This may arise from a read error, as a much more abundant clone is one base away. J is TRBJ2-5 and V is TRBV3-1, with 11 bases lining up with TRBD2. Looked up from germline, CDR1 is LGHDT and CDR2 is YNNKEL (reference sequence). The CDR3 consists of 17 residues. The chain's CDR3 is CASSPRGFSGRGETKYF. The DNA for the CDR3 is TGTGCCAGCAGCCCCCGCGGGTTTAGCGGGAGGGGGGAGACCAAGTACTTC.

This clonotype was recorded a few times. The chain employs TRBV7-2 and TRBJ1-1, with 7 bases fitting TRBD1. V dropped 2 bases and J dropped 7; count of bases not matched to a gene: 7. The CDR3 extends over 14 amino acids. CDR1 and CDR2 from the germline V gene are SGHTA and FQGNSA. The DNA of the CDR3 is TGTGCCAGCAGCTTAATGACAGGGAGTGTTGAAGCTTTCTTT. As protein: CASSLMTGSVEAFF.

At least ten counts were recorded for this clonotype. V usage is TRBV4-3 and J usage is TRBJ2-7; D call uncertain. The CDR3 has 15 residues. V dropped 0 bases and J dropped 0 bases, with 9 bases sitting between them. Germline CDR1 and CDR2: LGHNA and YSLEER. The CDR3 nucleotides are TGCGCCAGCAGCCAAGATGCCCTATCCTCCTACGAGCAGTACTTC. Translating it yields CASSQDALSSYEQYF.

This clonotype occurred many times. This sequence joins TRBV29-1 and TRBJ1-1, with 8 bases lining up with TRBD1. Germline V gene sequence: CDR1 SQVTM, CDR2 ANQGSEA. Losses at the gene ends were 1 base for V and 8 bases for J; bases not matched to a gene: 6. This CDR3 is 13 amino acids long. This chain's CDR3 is CSVEVTGVSEAFF. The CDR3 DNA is TGCAGCGTTGAAGTGACAGGGGTAAGCGAAGCTTTCTTT.

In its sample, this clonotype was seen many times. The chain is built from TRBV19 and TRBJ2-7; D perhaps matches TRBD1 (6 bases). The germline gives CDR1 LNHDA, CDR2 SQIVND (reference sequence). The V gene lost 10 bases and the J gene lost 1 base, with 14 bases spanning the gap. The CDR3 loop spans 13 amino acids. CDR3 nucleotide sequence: TGTGCCACCGCCCCTGGACAGTCCTACGAGCAGTACTTC. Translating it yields CATAPGQSYEQYF.

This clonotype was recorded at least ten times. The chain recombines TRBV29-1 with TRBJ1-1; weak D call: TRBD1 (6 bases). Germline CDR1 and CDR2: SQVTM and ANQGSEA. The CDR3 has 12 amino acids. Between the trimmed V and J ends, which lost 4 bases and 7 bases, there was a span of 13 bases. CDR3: CSVGRGADEAFF. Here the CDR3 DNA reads TGCAGCGTTGGGAGGGGGGCGGATGAAGCTTTCTTT.

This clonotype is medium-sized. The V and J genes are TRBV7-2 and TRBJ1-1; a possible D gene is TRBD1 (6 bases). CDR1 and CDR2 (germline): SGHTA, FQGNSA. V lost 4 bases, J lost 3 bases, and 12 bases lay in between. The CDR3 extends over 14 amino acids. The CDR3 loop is CASSSGGFHTEAFF. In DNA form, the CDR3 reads TGTGCCAGCAGCTCGGGGGGCTTCCACACTGAAGCTTTCTTT. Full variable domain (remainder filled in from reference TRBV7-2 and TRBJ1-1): GAGVSQSPSNKVTEKGKDVELRCDPISGHTALYWYRQSLGQGLEFLIYFQGNSAPDKSGLPSDRFSAERTGGSVSTLTIQRTQQEDSAVYLCASSSGGFHTEAFFGQGTRLTVV.

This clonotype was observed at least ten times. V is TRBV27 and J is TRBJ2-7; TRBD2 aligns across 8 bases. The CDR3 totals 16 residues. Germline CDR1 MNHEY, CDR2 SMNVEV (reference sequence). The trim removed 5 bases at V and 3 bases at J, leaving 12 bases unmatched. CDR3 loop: CASSRVLAEGIYEQYF. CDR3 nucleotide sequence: TGTGCCAGCAGTCGCGTACTAGCGGAGGGGATCTACGAGCAGTACTTC.

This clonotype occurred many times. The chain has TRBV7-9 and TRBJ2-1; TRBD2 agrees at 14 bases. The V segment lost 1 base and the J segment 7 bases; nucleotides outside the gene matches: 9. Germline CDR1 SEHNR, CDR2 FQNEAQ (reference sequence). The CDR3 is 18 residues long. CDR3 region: CASSLGGTSGSWINEQFF. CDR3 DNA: TGTGCCAGCAGCTTAGGTGGGACTAGCGGGAGCTGGATTAATGAGCAGTTCTTC. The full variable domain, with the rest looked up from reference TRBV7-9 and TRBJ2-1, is DTGVSQNPRHKITKRGQNVTFRCDPISEHNRLYWYRQTLGQGPEFLTYFQNEAQLEKSRLLSDRFSAERPKGSFSTLEIQRTEQGDSAMYLCASSLGGTSGSWINEQFFGPGTRLTVL.

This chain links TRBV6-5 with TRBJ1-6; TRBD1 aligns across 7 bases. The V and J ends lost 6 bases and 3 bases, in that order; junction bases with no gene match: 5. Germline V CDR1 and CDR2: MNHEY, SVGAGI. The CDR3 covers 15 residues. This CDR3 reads CASRSGQDYNSPLHF. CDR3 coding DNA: TGTGCCAGCAGATCTGGACAGGACTATAATTCACCCCTCCACTTT.

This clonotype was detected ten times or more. CDR3 DNA: TGTGCCAGCAACTCTTGGAGGGGACGAGAAAAACTGTTTTTT. As protein: CASNSWRGREKLFF. The chain joins TRBV28 to TRBJ1-4, with D perhaps matching TRBD1 (5 bases). The V end was cut by 7 bases, the J end by 8 bases, with 17 bases between. The CDR3 runs 14 residues. The germline V gene encodes CDR1 MDHEN and CDR2 SYDVKM.

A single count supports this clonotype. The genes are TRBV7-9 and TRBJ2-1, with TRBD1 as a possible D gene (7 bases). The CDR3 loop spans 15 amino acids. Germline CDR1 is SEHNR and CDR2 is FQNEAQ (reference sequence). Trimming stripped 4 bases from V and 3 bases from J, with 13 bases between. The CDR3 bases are TGTGCCAGCAGCTCGCGGGACAGCTTCTACAATGAGCAGTTCTTC. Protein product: CASSSRDSFYNEQFF.

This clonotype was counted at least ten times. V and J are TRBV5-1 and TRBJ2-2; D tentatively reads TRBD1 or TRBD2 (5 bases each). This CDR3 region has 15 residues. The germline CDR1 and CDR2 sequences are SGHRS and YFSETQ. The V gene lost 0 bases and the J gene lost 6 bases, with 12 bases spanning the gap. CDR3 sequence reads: CASSLVAGRAGELFF. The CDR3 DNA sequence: TGCGCCAGCAGCTTGGTAGCAGGGCGGGCCGGGGAGCTGTTTTTT.

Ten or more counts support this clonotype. In nucleotides, the CDR3 is TGTGCCAGCAGTGTGGCTGACGAGCAGTACTTC. Translated: CASSVADEQYF. The gene calls are TRBV2 and TRBJ2-7, with D hard to call. The V end lost 4 bases, the J end lost 5 bases, and 6 bases lay between the germline ends. Germline-derived CDR1 and CDR2 are SNHLY and FYNNEI. This CDR3 is 11 amino acids long. The whole variable domain, filled in from reference TRBV2 and TRBJ2-7, reads EPEVTQTPSHQVTQMGQEVILRCVPISNHLYFYWYRQILGQKVEFLVSFYNNEISEKSEIFDDQFSVERPDGSNFTLKIRSTKLEDSAMYFCASSVADEQYFGPGTRLTVT.

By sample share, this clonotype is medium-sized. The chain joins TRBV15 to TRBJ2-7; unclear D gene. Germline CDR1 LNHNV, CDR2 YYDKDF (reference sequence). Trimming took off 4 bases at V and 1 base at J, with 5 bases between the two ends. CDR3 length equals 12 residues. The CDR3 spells CATSTNSYEQYF. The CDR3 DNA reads TGTGCCACCAGCACGAATTCCTACGAGCAGTACTTC.

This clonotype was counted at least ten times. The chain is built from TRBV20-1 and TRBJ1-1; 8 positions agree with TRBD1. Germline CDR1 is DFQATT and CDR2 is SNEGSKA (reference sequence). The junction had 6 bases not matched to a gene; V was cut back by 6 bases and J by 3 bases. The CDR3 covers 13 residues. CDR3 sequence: CSAKQGVDTEAFF. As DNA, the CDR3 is TGCAGTGCAAAACAGGGGGTCGACACTGAAGCTTTCTTT.

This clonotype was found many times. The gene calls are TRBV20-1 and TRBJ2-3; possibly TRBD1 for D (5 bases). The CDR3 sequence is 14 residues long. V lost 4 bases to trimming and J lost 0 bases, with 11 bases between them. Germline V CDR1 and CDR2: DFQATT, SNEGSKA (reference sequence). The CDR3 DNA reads TGCAGTGCTACCAGACAGACTAGCACAGATACGCAGTATTTT. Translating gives CSATRQTSTDTQYF.

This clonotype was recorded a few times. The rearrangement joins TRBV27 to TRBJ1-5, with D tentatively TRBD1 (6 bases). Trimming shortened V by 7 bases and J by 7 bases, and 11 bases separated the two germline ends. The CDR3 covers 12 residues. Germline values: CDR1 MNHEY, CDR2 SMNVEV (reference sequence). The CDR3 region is CASNGQFQPQHF. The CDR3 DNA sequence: TGTGCCAGCAACGGACAGTTCCAGCCCCAGCATTTT.

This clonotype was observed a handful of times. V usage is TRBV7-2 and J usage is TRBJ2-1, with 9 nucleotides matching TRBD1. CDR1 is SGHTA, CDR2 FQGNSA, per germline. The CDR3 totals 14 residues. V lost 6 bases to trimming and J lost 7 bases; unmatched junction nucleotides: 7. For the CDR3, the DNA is TGTGCCAGCAGGAGGACAGGGGCCGGGAATGAGCAGTTCTTC. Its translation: CASRRTGAGNEQFF. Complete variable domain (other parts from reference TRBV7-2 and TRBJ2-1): GAGVSQSPSNKVTEKGKDVELRCDPISGHTALYWYRQSLGQGLEFLIYFQGNSAPDKSGLPSDRFSAERTGGSVSTLTIQRTQQEDSAVYLCASRRTGAGNEQFFGPGTRLTVL.

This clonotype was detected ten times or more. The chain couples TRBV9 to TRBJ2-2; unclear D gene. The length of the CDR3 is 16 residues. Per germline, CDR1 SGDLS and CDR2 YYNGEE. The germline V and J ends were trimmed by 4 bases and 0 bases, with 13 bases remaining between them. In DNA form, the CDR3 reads TGTGCCAGCAGCCCTTCCTCGGTCGCGAACACCGGGGAGCTGTTTTTT. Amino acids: CASSPSSVANTGELFF.

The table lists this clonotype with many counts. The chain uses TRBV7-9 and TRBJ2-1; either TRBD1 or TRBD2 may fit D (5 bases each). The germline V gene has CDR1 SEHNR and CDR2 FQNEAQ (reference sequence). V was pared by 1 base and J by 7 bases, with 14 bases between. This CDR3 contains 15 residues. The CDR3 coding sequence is TGTGCCAGCAGCTTAGGGGGCGCGAGAGGGAATGAGCAGTTCTTC. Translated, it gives CASSLGGARGNEQFF.